The clone carrying this TCR beta chain was observed a few times. This entry comes from a study of blood T cell repertoires in COVID-19. Study at large: Sample material is recorded as cDNA or gDNA derived from T cells, B-cell-depleted T cells, or PBMCs.

Clinical history reported by participants formed the basis on which cohorts were assigned. How the authors handled the data: Amplification of reference gene primers was used by the study to estimate nucleated cell counts. The table came from immunoSEQ multiplex PCR; TCRdb's copy has only in-frame clones and leaves some out. V and J calls plus clone size are reproduced from that table; the DNA served to infer D and trimming. The table includes 200,000 to 300,000 clones, approximately 83% detected once. Deletions cut 1 base from V and 2 bases from J, with 16 bases between. The V gene's germline CDR1 is SGHTS and CDR2 YDEGEE. CDR3 size: 16 residues.

V and J are TRBV5-8 and TRBJ2-7; D might be TRBD1 (5 bases). This receptor was obtained from a woman in her 40s with acute COVID-19. The sample was PBMCs or T cells enriched from blood (not recorded which). CDR3 DNA sequence: TGTGCCAGCAGCTTGCTTTCGTCGGTAGGGGCCTACGAGCAGTACTTC. Its translation is CASSLLSSVGAYEQYF.